This entry describes one TCR beta chain. This record belongs to a study of glioma-infiltrating T cells. The iRepertoire nested amplicon-rescue multiplex PCR amplified TCR alpha and beta CDR3s from RNA. TCRdb re-called the multiplex PCR reads through MiXCR, storing one row per CDR3 protein. Of about 400,000 distinct CDR3 sequences listed, 41% are singletons. The CDR3 runs 12 residues. CDR1 is SEHNR and CDR2 is FQNEAQ in the germline V gene (reference sequence). Sequences were obtained from glioma tissue, nonneoplastic brain tissue, or PBMCs (not recorded which). This clonotype was sampled from a human donor with low-grade glioma or glioblastoma, undergoing nonglioma brain surgery, or in good health (not recorded which). V gene TRBV7-9 combines with J gene TRBJ2-7; D perhaps matches TRBD2 (6 bases). CDR3 in DNA: TGTGCGATCCTGGCGGGAACCTACGAGCAGTACTTC. It translates to CAILAGTYEQYF.